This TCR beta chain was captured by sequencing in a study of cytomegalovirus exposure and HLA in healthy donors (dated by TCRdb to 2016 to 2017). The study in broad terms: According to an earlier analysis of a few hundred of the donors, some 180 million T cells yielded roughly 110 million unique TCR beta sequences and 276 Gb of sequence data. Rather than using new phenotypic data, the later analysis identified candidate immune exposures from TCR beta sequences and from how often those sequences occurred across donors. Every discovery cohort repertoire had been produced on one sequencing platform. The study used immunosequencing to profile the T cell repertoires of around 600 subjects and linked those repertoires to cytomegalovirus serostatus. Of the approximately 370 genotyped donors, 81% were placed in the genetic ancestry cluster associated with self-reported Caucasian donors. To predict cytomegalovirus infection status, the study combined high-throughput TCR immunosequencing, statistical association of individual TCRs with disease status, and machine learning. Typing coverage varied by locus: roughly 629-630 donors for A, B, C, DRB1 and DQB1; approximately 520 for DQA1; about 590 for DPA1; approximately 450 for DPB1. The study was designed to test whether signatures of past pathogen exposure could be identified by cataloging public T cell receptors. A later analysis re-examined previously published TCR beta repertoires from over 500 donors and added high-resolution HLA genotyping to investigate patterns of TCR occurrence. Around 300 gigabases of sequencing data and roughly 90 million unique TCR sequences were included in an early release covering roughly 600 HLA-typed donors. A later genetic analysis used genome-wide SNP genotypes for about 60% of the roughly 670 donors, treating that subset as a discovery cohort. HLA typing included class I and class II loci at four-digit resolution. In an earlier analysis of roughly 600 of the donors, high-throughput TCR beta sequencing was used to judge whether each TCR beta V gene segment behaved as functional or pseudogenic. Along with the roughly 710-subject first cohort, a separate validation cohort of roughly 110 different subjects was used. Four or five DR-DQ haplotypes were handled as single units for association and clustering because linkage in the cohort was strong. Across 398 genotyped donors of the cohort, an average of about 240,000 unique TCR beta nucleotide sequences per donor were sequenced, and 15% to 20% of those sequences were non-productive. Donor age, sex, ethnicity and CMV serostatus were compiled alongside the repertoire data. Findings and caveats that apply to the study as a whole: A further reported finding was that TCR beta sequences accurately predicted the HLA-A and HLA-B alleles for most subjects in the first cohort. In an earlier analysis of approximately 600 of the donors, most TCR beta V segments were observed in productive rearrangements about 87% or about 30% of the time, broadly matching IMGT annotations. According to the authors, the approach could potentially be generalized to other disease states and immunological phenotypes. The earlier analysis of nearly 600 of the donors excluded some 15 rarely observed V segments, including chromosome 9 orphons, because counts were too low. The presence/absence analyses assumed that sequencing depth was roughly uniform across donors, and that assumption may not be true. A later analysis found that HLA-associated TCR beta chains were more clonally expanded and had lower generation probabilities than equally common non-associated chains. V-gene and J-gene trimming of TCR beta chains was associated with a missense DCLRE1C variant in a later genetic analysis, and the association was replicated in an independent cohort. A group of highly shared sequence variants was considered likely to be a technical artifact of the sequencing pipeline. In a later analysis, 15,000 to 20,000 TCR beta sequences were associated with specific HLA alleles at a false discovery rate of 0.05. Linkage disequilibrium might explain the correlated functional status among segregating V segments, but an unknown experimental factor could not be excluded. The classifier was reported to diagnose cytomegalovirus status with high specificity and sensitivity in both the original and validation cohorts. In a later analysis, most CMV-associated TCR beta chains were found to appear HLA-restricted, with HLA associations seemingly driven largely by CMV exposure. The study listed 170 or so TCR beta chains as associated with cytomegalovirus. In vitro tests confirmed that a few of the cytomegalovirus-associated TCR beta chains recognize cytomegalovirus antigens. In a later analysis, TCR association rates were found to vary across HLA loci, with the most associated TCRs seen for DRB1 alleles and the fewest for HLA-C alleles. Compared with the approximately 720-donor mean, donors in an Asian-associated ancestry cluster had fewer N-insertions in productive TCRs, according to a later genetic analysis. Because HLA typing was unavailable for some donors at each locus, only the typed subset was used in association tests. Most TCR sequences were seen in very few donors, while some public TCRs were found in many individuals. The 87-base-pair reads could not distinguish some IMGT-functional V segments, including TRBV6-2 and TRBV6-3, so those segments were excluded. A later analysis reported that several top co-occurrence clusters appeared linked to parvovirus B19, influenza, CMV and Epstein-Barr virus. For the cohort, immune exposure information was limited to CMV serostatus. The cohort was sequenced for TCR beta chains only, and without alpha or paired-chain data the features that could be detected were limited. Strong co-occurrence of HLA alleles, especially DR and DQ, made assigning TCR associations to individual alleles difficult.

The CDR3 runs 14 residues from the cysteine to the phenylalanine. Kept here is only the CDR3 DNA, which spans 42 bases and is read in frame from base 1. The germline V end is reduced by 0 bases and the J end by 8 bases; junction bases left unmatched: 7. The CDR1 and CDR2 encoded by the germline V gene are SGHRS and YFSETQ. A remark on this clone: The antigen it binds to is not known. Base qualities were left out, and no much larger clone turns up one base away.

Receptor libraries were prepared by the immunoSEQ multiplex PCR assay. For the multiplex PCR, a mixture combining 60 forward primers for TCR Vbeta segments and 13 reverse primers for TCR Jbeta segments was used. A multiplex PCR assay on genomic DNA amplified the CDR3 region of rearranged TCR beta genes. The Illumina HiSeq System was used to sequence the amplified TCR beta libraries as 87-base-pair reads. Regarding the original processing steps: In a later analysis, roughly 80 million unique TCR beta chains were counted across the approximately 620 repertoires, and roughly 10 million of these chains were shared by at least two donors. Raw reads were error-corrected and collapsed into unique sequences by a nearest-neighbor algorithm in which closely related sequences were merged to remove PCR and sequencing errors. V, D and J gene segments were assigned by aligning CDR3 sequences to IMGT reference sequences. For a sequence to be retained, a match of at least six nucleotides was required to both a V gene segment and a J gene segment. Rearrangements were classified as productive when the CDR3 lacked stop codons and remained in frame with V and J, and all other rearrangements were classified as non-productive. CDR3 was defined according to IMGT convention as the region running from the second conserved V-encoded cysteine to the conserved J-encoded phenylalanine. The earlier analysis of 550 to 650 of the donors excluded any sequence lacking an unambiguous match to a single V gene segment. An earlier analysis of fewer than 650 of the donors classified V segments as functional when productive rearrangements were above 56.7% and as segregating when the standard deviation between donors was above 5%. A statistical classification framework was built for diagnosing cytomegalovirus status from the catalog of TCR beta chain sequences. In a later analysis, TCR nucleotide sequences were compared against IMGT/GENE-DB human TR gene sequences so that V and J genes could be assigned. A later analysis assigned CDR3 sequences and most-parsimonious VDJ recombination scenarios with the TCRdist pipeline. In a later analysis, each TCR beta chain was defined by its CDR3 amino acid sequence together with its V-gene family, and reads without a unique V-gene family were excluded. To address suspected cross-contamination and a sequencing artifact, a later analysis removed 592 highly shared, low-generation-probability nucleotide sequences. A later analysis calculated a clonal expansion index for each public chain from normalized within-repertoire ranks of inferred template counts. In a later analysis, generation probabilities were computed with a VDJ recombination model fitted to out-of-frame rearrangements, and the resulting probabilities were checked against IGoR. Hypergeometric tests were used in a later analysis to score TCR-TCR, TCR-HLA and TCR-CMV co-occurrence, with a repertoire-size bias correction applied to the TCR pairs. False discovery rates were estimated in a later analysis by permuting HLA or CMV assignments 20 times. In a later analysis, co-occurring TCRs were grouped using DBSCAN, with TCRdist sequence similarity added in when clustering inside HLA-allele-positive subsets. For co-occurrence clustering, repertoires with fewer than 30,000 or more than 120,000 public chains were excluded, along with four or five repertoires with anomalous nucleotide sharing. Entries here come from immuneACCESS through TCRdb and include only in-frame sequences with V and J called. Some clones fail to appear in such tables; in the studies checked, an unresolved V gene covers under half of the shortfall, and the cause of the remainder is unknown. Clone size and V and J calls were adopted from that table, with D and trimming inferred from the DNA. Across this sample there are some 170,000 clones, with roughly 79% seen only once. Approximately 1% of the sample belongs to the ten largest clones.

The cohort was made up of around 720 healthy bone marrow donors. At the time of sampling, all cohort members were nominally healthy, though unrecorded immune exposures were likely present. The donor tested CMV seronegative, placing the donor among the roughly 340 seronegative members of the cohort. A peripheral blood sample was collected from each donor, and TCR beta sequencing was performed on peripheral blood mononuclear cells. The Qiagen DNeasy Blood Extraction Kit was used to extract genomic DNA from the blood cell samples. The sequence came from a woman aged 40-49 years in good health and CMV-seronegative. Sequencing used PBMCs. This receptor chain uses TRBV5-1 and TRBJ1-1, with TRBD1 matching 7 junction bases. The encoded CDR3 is CASSLDGGDSEAFF. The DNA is TGCGCCAGCAGCTTGGACGGAGGGGACAGCGAAGCTTTCTTT.